This T cell receptor (beta chain) was recovered during a study of high-grade serous ovarian cancer treatment subgroups. Profiling relied on immunoSEQ multiplex PCR, and the TCRdb table lists in-frame clones only, not all of them. The sample holds some 40,000 clones; about 80% are singletons and the top ten take around 3.3%. Tumor samples were obtained before definitive surgery or chemotherapy. Source material: tumor tissue. The sequence came from a human donor with high-grade serous ovarian cancer.

CDR3 residues: CASSFGPHGGYTF. For the CDR3, the DNA is TGTGCCAGCAGCTTTGGGCCCCACGGTGGCTACACCTTC. The chain couples TRBV7-9 to TRBJ1-2; D uncertain. The CDR3 runs to 13 residues. The V gene's germline CDR1 is SEHNR and CDR2 FQNEAQ (reference sequence). V shed 3 bases and J shed 7 bases, with 12 bases lying between them.